This T cell receptor beta chain was observed in a study of CD8 T cells in Susac syndrome. This clonotype has more than one count but fewer than ten. The RNA, about 0.5 to 1 ug, was put through reverse transcription using random hexamers. The method of amplification for TCR beta CDR3 was immunoSEQ multiplex PCR, covering 54 Vbeta and 13 Jbeta. TCRdb passed the immunoSEQ multiplex PCR reads through MiXCR, listing each CDR3 protein once. Of around 59,000 distinct CDR3 sequences listed, roughly 92% are singletons. CDR1 is MGHRA, CDR2 YSYEKL, per germline. The CDR3 runs 16 residues. V lost 4 bases, J lost 4 bases, and 18 bases lay in between. Sequencing of TCR beta, carried out with a high-throughput approach, was applied to CD8+ and CD4+ T cells from the blood. Negative isolation was applied to CD8+ and CD4+ T cells, and FACS enrichment was applied to TEMRA cells.

The rearrangement uses TRBV4-1 and TRBJ2-3; possibly TRBD1 or TRBD2 for D (5 bases each). This sequence originates from a human donor in good health. Sequenced input: CD8+ T cells from PBMCs. The chain's CDR3 is CASSPRGSQGPDTQYF. CDR3 coding DNA: TGCGCCAGCAGCCCGAGAGGCTCCCAGGGACCAGATACGCAGTATTTT.